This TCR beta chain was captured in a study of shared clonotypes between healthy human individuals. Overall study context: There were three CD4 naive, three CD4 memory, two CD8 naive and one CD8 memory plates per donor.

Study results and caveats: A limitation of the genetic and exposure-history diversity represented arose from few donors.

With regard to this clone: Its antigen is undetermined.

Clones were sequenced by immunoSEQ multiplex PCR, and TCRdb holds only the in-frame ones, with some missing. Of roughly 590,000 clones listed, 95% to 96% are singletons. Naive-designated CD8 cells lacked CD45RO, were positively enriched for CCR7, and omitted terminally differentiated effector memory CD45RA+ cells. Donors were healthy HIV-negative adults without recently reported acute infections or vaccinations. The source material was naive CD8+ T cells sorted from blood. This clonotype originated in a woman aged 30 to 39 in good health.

The CDR3 DNA sequence: TGCGCCAGCAGTGAGTCGTGGGGGTCCGGATACGAGCAGTACTTC. As protein: CASSESWGSGYEQYF. V usage is TRBV10-2 and J usage is TRBJ2-7, with D perhaps matching TRBD1 or TRBD2 (5 bases each). The CDR3 is made up of 15 amino acids. Trimming shortened V by 0 bases and J by 4 bases, and 13 bases separated the two germline ends. Looked up from germline, CDR1 is WSHSY and CDR2 is SAAADI.